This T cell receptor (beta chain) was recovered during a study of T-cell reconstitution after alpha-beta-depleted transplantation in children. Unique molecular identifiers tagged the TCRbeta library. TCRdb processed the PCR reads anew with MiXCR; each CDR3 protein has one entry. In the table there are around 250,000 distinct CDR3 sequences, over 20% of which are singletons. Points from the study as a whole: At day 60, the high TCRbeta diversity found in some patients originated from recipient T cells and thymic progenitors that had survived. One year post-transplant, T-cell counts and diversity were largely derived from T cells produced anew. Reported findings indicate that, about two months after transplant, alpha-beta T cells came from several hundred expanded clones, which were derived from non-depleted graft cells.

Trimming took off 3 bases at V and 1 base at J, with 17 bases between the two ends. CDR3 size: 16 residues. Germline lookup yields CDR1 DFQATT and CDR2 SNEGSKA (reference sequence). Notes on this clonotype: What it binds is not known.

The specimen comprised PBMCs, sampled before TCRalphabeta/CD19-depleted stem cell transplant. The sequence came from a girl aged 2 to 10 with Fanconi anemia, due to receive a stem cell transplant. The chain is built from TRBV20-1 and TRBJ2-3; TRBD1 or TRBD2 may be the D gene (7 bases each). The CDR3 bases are TGCAGTGCTAGTGGCACGACAGGGAGGGGCACAGATACGCAGTATTTT. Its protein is CSASGTTGRGTDTQYF.